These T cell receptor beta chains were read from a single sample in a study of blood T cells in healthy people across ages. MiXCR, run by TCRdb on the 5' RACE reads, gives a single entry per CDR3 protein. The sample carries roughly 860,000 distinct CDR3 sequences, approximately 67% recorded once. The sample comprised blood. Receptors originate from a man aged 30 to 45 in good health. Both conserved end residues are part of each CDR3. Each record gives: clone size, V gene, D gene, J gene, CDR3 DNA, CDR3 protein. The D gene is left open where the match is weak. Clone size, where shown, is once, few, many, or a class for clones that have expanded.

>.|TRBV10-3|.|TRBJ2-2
TGTGCCATCAGTGAGGCAGGGAACACCGGGGAGCTGTTTTTT
CAISEAGNTGELFF
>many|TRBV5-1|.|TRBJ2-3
TGCGCCAGCAGCTTGGATCAAGATACGCAGTATTTT
CASSLDQDTQYF
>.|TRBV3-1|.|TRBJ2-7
TGTGCCAGCAGCCTAAAGTCCCGAGGCACCATCTACGAGCAGTACTTC
CASSLKSRGTIYEQYF
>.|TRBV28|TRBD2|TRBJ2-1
TGTGCCAGCAGTTCGGGTAGCGGGGGTCCCTCTGGAGGCGAGCAGTTCTTC
CASSSGSGGPSGGEQFF
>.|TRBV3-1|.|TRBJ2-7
TGTGCCAGCAGCCAAGATCCCGACACCTACTACTACGAGCAGTACTTC
CASSQDPDTYYYEQYF
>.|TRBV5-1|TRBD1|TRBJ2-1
TGCGCCAGCAGCTTGGTTGCAGGGGGCAAGGGCAATGAGCAGTTCTTC
CASSLVAGGKGNEQFF
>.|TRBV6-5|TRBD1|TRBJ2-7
TGTGCCAGCAGACAGGGGGTCAGTGGCTACGAGCAGTACTTC
CASRQGVSGYEQYF
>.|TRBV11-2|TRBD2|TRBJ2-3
TGTGCCAGCCCCCGAAGCGGGGTAAGCACAGATACGCAGTATTTT
CASPRSGVSTDTQYF
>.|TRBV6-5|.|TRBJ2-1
TGTGCCAGCGGGGAGCTCGGACCCTACAATGAGCAGTTCTTC
CASGELGPYNEQFF
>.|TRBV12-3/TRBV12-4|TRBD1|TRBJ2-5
TGTGCCAGCAGTTTTGGGACAGGGGTATCAGAGACCCAGTACTTC
CASSFGTGVSETQYF
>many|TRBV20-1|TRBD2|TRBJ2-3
TGCAGTGCTCTGACTAGCGGGGGAAGCACAGATACGCAGTATTTT
CSALTSGGSTDTQYF
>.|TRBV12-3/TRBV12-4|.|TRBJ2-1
TGTGCCAGCAGTTTTTACGACGGCGGCCTTGAGCAGTTCTTC
CASSFYDGGLEQFF
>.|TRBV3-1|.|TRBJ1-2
TGTGCCAGCAGCCAAGAGCCTTCCCCGGAGGGCTACACCTTC
CASSQEPSPEGYTF
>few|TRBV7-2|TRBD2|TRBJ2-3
TGTGCCAGCAGCTCCGGGACTACCACAGATACGCAGTATTTT
CASSSGTTTDTQYF
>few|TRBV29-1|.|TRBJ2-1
TGCAGCGTCCTTAGACCACTTTCGACTGAGCAGTTCTTC
CSVLRPLSTEQFF
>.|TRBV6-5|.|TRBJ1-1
TGTGCCAGCAGTTACTCGAGGGCAGCTACTAGTGGGGCTTTCTTT
CASSYSRAATSGAFF
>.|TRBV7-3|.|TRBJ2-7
TGTGCCAGCAGCCCTACAGTGGACTCTCGGGTTGAGCAGTACTTC
CASSPTVDSRVEQYF
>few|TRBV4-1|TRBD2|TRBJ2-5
TGCGCCAGCAGCCAAAAGTCGGCGGGAGGACAAGAGACCCAGTACTTC
CASSQKSAGGQETQYF
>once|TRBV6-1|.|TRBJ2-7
TGTGCCAGCAGTGATAAGGGGTACGGTTCGGCCGAGCAGTACTTC
CASSDKGYGSAEQYF
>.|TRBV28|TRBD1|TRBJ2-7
TGTGCCAGCAGTTTAGGACCGGGACAGTCCTACGAGCAGTACTTC
CASSLGPGQSYEQYF
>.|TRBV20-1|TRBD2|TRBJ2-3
TGCAGTGCTAGACAGCCCTTCGGCGCGGGGGTTACAGATACGCAGTATTTT
CSARQPFGAGVTDTQYF
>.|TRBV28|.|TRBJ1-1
TGTGCCAGCAACCGGGGGACTGAAGCTTTCTTT
CASNRGTEAFF
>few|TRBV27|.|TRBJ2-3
TGTGCCAGCCGTGACAGGAGCACAGATACGCAGTATTTT
CASRDRSTDTQYF
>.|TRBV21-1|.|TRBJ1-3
TGTGCCAGCAGCAAAGAGGGTCCGTCTGGAAACACCATATATTTT
CASSKEGPSGNTIYF
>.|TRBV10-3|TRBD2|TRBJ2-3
TGTGCCATCAGTGAGTCGGCTAGCGGGAGTAATACGCAGTATTTT
CAISESASGSNTQYF
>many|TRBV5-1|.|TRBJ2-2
TGCGCCAGCAGCGTGACAGTGAACACCGGGGAGCTGTTTTTT
CASSVTVNTGELFF
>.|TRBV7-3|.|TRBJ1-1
TGTGCCAGCAGCCCCACAACGGTGGAGACCACTGAAGCTTTCTTT
CASSPTTVETTEAFF
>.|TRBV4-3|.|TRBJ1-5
TGCGCCAGCAGCCGTGGGAGACTAGGCAATCAGCCCCAGCATTTT
CASSRGRLGNQPQHF
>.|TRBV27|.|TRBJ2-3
TGTGCCAGCAGTCCAGTTGGGCCCACTCTTACAGATACGCAGTATTTT
CASSPVGPTLTDTQYF
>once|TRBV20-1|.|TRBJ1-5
TGCAGTGCTCTCGACGCCAATCAGCCCCAGCATTTT
CSALDANQPQHF
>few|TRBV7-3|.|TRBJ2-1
TGTGCCAGCAGCTTAATTCAGGGTTCCTACAATGAGCAGTTCTTC
CASSLIQGSYNEQFF
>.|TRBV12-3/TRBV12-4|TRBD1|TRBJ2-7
TGTGCCAGCAAGATGACAGGGGGCATCTACGAGCAGTACTTC
CASKMTGGIYEQYF
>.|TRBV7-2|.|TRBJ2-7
TGTGCCAGCAGCCCCGGGATATCCACCTACGAGCAGTACTTC
CASSPGISTYEQYF
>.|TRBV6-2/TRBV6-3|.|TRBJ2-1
TGTGCCAGCGGTCAAAGGGCCCAATACAATGAGCAGTTCTTC
CASGQRAQYNEQFF
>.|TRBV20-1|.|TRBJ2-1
TGCAGTGCGCTAAGGGGACTGGCAGAATACAATGAGCAGTTCTTC
CSALRGLAEYNEQFF
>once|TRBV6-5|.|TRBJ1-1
TGTGCCAGCAGCACCAGGGATACTGAAGCTTTCTTT
CASSTRDTEAFF
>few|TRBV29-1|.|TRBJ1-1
TGCAGCGTTGAAGAGGGGGAGAACACTGAAGCTTTCTTT
CSVEEGENTEAFF